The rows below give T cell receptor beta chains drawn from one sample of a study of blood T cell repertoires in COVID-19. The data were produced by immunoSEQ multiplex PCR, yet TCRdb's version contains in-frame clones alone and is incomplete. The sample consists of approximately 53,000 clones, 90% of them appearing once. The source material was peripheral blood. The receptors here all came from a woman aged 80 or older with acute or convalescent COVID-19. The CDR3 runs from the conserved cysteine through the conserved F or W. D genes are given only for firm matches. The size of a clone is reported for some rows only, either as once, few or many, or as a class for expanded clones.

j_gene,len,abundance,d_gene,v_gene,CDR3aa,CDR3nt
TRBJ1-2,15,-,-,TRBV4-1,CASSQATETNYGYTF,TGCGCCAGCAGCCAGGCGACAGAGACGAACTATGGCTACACCTTC
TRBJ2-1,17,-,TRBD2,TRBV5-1,CASSFYPLAGVYNEQFF,TGCGCCAGCAGCTTTTACCCTTTAGCGGGAGTATACAATGAGCAGTTCTTC
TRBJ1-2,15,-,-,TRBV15,CATSRGQQNNYGYTF,TGTGCCACCAGCAGAGGACAGCAAAATAACTATGGCTACACCTTC
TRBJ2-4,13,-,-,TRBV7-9,CASSGVAKNIQYF,TGTGCCAGCAGCGGAGTAGCCAAAAACATTCAGTACTTC
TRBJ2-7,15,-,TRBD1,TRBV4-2,CASSQQGVKDYEQYF,TGTGCCAGCAGCCAACAGGGGGTAAAGGACTACGAGCAGTACTTC
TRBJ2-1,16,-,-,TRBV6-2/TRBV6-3,CASSYQRTSSYNEQFF,TGTGCCAGCAGTTACCAACGAACAAGCTCCTACAATGAGCAGTTCTTC
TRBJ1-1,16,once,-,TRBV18,CASSPPGATMNTEAFF,TGTGCCAGCTCACCACCGGGAGCCACTATGAACACTGAAGCTTTCTTT
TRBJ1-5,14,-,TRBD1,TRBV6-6,CASSGGGSNQPQHF,TGTGCCAGCAGTGGAGGGGGCAGCAATCAGCCCCAGCATTTT
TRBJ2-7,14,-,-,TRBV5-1,CASSRGPTQREQYF,TGCGCCAGCAGCCGCGGACCGACCCAGCGGGAGCAGTACTTC
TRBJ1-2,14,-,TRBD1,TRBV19,CASSIQGAVGGYTF,TGTGCCAGTAGTATACAGGGGGCAGTAGGCGGCTACACCTTC
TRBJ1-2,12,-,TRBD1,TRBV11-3,CASSRGTGADTF,TGTGCCAGCAGCCGAGGGACAGGGGCTGATACCTTC
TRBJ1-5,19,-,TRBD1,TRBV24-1,CATVSARDRVERGNQPQHF,TGTGCCACCGTCTCAGCCCGGGACAGGGTCGAAAGGGGTAATCAGCCCCAGCATTTT
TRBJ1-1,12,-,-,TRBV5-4,CASSLAGREAFF,TGTGCCAGCAGCTTGGCGGGGAGGGAAGCTTTCTTT
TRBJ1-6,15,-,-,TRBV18,CASSPRDIYNSPLHF,TGTGCCAGCTCACCTCGGGACATCTATAATTCACCCCTCCACTTT
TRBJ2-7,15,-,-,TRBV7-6,CASSLARDTTYEQYF,TGTGCCAGCAGCTTAGCCCGGGACACGACCTACGAGCAGTACTTC
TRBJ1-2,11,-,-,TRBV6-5,CATPVRYGYTF,TGTGCCACCCCGGTTAGATATGGCTACACCTTC
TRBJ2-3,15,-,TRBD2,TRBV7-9,CASSQPGLGTDTQYF,TGTGCCAGCAGCCAACCGGGACTAGGCACAGATACGCAGTATTTT
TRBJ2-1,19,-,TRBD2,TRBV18,CASSPPGELAASRRNEQFF,TGTGCCAGCTCACCTCCAGGTGAACTAGCGGCAAGCCGGCGCAATGAGCAGTTCTTC
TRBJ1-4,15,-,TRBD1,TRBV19,CASSTTGGPNEKLFF,TGTGCCAGTAGTACAACAGGGGGACCGAATGAAAAACTGTTTTTT
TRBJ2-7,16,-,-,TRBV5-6,CASSLLSGTITYEQYF,TGTGCCAGCAGCTTGCTGAGCGGCACCATAACCTACGAGCAGTACTTC
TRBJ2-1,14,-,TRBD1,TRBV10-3,CAIMGSRGLNEQFF,TGTGCCATCATGGGATCCAGGGGGCTGAATGAGCAGTTCTTC
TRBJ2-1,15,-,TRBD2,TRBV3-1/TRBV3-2,CASSQVGLAGGEQFF,TGTGCCAGCAGCCAAGTTGGGCTAGCGGGGGGTGAGCAGTTCTTC
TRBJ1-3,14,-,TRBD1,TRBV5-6,CASSYDRAGNTIYF,TGTGCCAGCAGTTATGACAGGGCGGGAAACACCATATATTTT
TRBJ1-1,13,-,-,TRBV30,CAWSDRTPTEAFF,TGTGCCTGGAGCGACAGGACCCCCACTGAAGCTTTCTTT
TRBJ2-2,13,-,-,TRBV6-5,CASSTGGAGELFF,TGTGCCAGCAGTACAGGGGGGGCCGGGGAGCTGTTTTTT
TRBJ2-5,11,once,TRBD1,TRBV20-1,CSAYRGETQYF,TGCAGTGCTTACAGGGGGGAGACCCAGTACTTC
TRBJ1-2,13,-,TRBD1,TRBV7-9,CASSFTGDYGYTF,TGTGCCAGCAGCTTTACAGGGGACTATGGCTACACCTTC
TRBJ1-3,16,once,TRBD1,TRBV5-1,CASSLRATGAGNTIYF,TGCGCCAGCAGCTTGCGAGCGACAGGGGCTGGAAACACCATATATTTT
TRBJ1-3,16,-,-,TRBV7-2,CASSFNSGYSGNTIYF,TGTGCCAGCAGCTTTAATTCCGGGTACTCTGGAAACACCATATATTTT
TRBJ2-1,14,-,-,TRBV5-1,CASSFTGLDNEQFF,TGCGCCAGCAGCTTCACAGGGTTGGACAATGAGCAGTTCTTC
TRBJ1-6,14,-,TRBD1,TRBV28,CASSLDRGNSPLHF,TGTGCCAGCAGTTTGGACAGGGGCAATTCACCCCTCCACTTT
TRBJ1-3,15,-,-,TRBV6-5,CASTEVANSGNTIYF,TGTGCCAGCACCGAGGTGGCTAACTCTGGAAACACCATATATTTT
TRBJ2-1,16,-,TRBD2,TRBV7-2,CASRKAGTSGSNEQFF,TGTGCCAGCAGGAAGGCCGGGACTAGCGGGTCTAATGAGCAGTTCTTC
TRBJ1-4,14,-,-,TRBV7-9,CASSLSGWGEKLFF,TGTGCCAGCAGCTTGTCAGGGTGGGGTGAAAAACTGTTTTTT
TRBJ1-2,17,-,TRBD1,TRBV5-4,CASSPLGPGTVNYGYTF,TGTGCCAGCAGCCCGTTGGGTCCCGGGACAGTTAACTATGGCTACACCTTC
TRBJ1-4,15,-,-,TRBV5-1,CASSLAAVPNEKLFF,TGCGCCAGCAGCTTGGCCGCAGTACCAAATGAAAAACTGTTTTTT
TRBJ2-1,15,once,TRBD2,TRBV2,CASSPGLAGGAEQFF,TGTGCCAGCAGTCCCGGACTAGCGGGAGGGGCTGAGCAGTTCTTC
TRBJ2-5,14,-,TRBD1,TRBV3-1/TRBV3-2,CASSQHNRGETQYF,TGTGCCAGCAGCCAACATAACAGGGGAGAGACCCAGTACTTC
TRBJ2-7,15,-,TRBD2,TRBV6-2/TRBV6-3,CASSNGLDVSYEQYF,TGTGCCAGCAGTAACGGACTAGACGTTAGTTACGAGCAGTACTTC
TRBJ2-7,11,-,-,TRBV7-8,CASSPGYEQYF,TGTGCCAGCAGCCCCGGCTACGAGCAGTACTTC
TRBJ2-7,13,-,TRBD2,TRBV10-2,CASTLGSGNEQYF,TGCGCCAGCACCCTGGGTAGCGGGAACGAGCAGTACTTC
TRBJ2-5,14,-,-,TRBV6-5,CASSPGQNKRTQYF,TGTGCCAGCAGTCCCGGACAGAACAAGAGAACCCAGTACTTC
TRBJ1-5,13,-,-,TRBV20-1,CSASSGPGQPQHF,TGCAGTGCTAGTTCGGGTCCCGGCCAGCCCCAGCATTTT
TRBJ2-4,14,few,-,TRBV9,CASSVAGGRNIQYF,TGTGCCAGCAGCGTAGCAGGAGGGAGGAACATTCAGTACTTC
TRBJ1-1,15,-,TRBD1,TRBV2,CASSTTGGGNTEAFF,TGTGCCAGCAGTACTACAGGGGGCGGAAACACTGAAGCTTTCTTT
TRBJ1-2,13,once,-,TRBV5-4,CASSLTGPYGYTF,TGTGCCAGCAGCTTGACAGGGCCCTATGGCTACACCTTC
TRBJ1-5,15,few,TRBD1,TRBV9,CASSVGQGGNQPQHF,TGTGCCAGCAGCGTAGGACAGGGGGGCAATCAGCCCCAGCATTTT
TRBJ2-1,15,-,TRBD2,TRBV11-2,CASSPGLREREEQFF,TGTGCCAGCAGCCCAGGCTTGCGGGAGAGGGAGGAGCAGTTCTTC
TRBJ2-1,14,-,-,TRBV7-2,CASSLALQAGEQFF,TGTGCCAGCAGCTTAGCCTTGCAGGCTGGGGAGCAGTTCTTC
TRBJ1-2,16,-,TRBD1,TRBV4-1,CASSQKTTGGSGGYTF,TGCGCCAGCAGCCAAAAAACTACAGGGGGGTCGGGTGGCTACACCTTC
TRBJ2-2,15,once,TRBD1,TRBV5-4,CASSPGQGNTGELFF,TGTGCCAGCAGCCCGGGACAGGGGAACACCGGGGAGCTGTTTTTT
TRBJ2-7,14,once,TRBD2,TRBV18,CASSPPGTNYEQYF,TGTGCCAGCTCACCACCCGGGACTAACTACGAGCAGTACTTC
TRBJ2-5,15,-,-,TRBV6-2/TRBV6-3,CASSYPRTDSGTQYF,TGTGCCAGCAGTTACCCCCGGACGGACTCAGGGACCCAGTACTTC
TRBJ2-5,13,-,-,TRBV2,CASLSGPQETQYF,TGTGCCAGCTTGAGCGGGCCCCAAGAGACCCAGTACTTC
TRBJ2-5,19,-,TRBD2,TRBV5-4,CASSRERLALRPSEETQYF,TGTGCCAGCAGCCGGGAGCGACTAGCATTACGGCCCTCTGAAGAGACCCAGTACTTC
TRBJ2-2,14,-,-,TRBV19,CASATGRSTGELFF,TGTGCCAGTGCAACCGGGAGAAGCACCGGGGAGCTGTTTTTT